This TCR beta chain was sequenced in a study of blood T cell repertoires in COVID-19. Study-level information: Sites in the United States, Italy and Spain provided acute and convalescent COVID-19 samples. The cDNA or gDNA used as material had been derived from T cells, B-cell-depleted T cells, or PBMCs.

The CDR3 consists of 13 residues. The V end was cut by 5 bases, the J end by 2 bases, with 7 bases between. Germline CDR1 is SGHTA and CDR2 is FQGNSA. As originally analysed: Counts of nucleated cells, estimated from reference gene primer amplification, were obtained. Sequencing used immunoSEQ multiplex PCR; TCRdb keeps in-frame clones, though not all of them. The V and J calls and clone size come from that table; D and trimming were worked out from the DNA. This table has about 45,000 clones, 88% appearing once. This clonotype was obtained from a human donor in a cohort sampled during active COVID-19. The specimen sequenced was peripheral blood. The chain combines TRBV7-2 with TRBJ2-1; D is undetermined. The CDR3 region is CASSPDTYNEQFF. Here the CDR3 DNA reads TGTGCCAGCAGCCCTGACACCTACAATGAGCAGTTCTTC.